One and the same sample provided the 10 T cell receptor beta chains below, sequenced in a study of blood T cell repertoires in COVID-19. Produced via immunoSEQ multiplex PCR; TCRdb's table is partial and in-frame only. The data contain about 250,000 clones, around 83% of them singletons. Sequencing used peripheral blood. Receptors originate from a man aged 80 or over with acute or convalescent COVID-19.

This clone came up once. J is TRBJ2-5 and V is TRBV24-1; 7 nucleotides line up with TRBD2. With V trimmed by 7 bases and J by 5 bases, 9 bases remained unmatched. Germline values: CDR1 KGHDR, CDR2 SFDVKD. The CDR3 is 14 residues long. The chain's CDR3 is CATSWGRGGETQYF. CDR3 DNA: TGTGCCACCAGCTGGGGGAGGGGAGGGGAGACCCAGTACTTC.

The chain combines TRBV7-8 with TRBJ1-1, with D hard to call. The CDR3 sequence is 13 residues long. Germline CDR1 and CDR2: SGHVS and FQNEAQ. V was shortened by 0 bases and J by 4 bases, with 6 bases between the two germline ends. CDR3 in amino acids: CASSLALATEAFF. Here the CDR3 DNA reads TGTGCCAGCAGCTTAGCGTTGGCCACTGAAGCTTTCTTT.

The chain employs TRBV27 and TRBJ2-5; possibly TRBD2 for D (6 bases). The CDR3 loop spans 14 amino acids. CDR1 MNHEY and CDR2 SMNVEV come from the germline V gene (reference sequence). With 5 bases removed from V and 5 bases from J, the gap between germline ends came to 15 bases. CDR3 loop: CASSLAPLVETQYF. The CDR3 nucleotides read TGTGCCAGCAGTCTAGCGCCACTAGTTGAGACCCAGTACTTC.

This chain links TRBV28 with TRBJ2-1; 11 nucleotides align to TRBD2. Germline V lookup: CDR1 MDHEN, CDR2 SYDVKM. The CDR3 consists of 16 residues. Trimming cost V 4 bases and J 4 bases; bases outside gene matches: 6. The CDR3 region is CASSSSLAGGYNEQFF. The CDR3 coding sequence is TGTGCCAGCAGTTCATCTCTAGCGGGGGGTTACAATGAGCAGTTCTTC.

Only a few counts were recorded for this clone. The V gene is TRBV6-1, the J gene TRBJ1-2; 10 bases align to TRBD1. J was trimmed by 7 bases and V by 1 base; bases with no gene match: 3. This CDR3 is 14 amino acids long. Germline V gives CDR1 MNHNS, CDR2 SASEGT. The CDR3 loop reads CASSEGRDRGGYTF. CDR3 DNA sequence: TGTGCCAGCAGTGAAGGCCGGGACAGGGGTGGCTACACCTTC.

This clone was recorded a few times. The V call is TRBV29-1, the J call TRBJ2-2, with D uncertain. This CDR3 has 11 residues. CDR1 is SQVTM and CDR2 is ANQGSEA in the germline V gene. The CDR3: CMVAEAGELFF. CDR3 nucleotides: TGCATGGTGGCAGAGGCCGGGGAGCTGTTTTTT.

V and J are TRBV5-1 and TRBJ2-7, with 8 positions matching TRBD1. CDR1 is SGHRS and CDR2 is YFSETQ in the germline V gene. CDR3 length: 14 residues. The V and J ends lost 3 bases and 5 bases, in that order; junction bases with no gene match: 7. CDR3 DNA: TGCGCCAGCAGCTCGGCCCAGGGGGCACACGAGCAGTACTTC. Encoded protein: CASSSAQGAHEQYF.

This rearrangement joins TRBV5-4 to TRBJ2-5; 12 bases are shared with TRBD2. J lost 4 bases, V lost 5 bases, and 6 bases had no gene match. The germline CDR1 and CDR2 sequences are SGHNT and YYREEE (reference sequence). The length of the CDR3 is 15 residues. CDR3 residues: CASRSTSGSSETQYF. The CDR3 region has the DNA TGTGCCAGCAGGTCGACTAGCGGGAGTTCAGAGACCCAGTACTTC.

There are a few counts of this clone. The chain links TRBV7-2 to TRBJ2-7, with D perhaps matching TRBD2 (6 bases). This CDR3 has 19 residues. The ends were cut back, 6 bases at V and 6 bases at J, with 33 bases in the middle. Germline V gene sequence: CDR1 SGHTA, CDR2 FQGNSA. In DNA, the CDR3 is TGTGCCAGCAGTCTCCTTACCGGTCGGACCCGGGGGAAGGATAGCGAGCAGTACTTC. This codes for CASSLLTGRTRGKDSEQYF.

This sequence joins TRBV6-5 and TRBJ1-2; D is ambiguous. Germline V gene sequence: CDR1 MNHEY, CDR2 SVGAGI. The germline V and J ends were trimmed by 5 bases and 6 bases, with 7 bases remaining between them. The CDR3 spans 11 residues. The CDR3 protein is CASSSAHGYTF. As DNA, the CDR3 is TGTGCCAGCAGTAGCGCGCATGGCTACACCTTC.